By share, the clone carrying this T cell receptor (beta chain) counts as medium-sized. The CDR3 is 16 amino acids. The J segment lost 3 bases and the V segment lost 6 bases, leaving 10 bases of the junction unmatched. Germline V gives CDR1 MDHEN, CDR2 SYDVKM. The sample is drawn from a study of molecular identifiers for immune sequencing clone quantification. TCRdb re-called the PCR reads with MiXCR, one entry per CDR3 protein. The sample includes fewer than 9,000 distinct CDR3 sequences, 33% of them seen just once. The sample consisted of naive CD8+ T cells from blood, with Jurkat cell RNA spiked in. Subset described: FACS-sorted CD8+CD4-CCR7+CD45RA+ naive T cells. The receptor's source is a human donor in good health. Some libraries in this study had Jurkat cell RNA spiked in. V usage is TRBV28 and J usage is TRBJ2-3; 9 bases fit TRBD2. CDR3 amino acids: CASRTLAGAITDTQYF. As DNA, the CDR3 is TGTGCCAGCAGAACATTAGCGGGAGCTATAACAGATACGCAGTATTTT.